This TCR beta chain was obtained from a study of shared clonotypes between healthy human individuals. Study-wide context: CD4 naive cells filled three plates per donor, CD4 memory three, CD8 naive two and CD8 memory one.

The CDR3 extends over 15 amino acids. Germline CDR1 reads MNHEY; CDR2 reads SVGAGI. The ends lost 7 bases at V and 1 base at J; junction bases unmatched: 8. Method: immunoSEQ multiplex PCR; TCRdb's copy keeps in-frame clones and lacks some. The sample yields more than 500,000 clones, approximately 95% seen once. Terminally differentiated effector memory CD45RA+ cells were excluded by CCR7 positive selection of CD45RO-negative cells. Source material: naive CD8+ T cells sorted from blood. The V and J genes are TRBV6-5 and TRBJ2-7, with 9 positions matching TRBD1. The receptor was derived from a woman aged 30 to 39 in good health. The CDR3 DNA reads TGTGCCAGCACTTTGACAGGGGGGGGTTCCTACGAGCAGTACTTC. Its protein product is CASTLTGGGSYEQYF.